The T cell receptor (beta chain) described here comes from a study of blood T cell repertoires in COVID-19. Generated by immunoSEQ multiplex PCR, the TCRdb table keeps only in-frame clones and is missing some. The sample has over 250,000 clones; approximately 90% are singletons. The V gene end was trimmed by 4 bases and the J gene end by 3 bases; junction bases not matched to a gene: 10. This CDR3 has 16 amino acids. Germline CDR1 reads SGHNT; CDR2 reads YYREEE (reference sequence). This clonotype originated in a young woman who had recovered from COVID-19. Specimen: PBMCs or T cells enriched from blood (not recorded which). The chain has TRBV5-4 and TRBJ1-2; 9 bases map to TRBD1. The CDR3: CASSRTGGIVDYGYTF. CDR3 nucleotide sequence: TGTGCCAGCAGCCGAACAGGGGGCATTGTGGACTATGGCTACACCTTC.